These 8 T cell receptor beta chains share one sample of origin, sequenced in a study of T cell responses to AZD1222 COVID-19 vaccine. TCRdb's table, derived via immunoSEQ multiplex PCR, lists solely in-frame clones and lacks some. The sample carries around 170,000 clones, approximately 90% recorded once. The starting material was peripheral blood, obtained on day 0 of AZD1222 vaccination. The receptors originated from an adult in good health.

The chain has TRBV6-1 and TRBJ1-2; D not certain. Germline-derived CDR1 and CDR2 are MNHNS and SASEGT. CDR3 length: 14 residues. V was shortened by 5 bases and J by 2 bases, with 12 bases between the two germline ends. In nucleotides, the CDR3 is TGTGCCAGCAGTTTCTCCCCTGTGAACTATGGCTACACCTTC. The encoded protein is CASSFSPVNYGYTF.

The J gene is TRBJ2-3, the V gene TRBV5-4; 9 bases line up with TRBD2. Germline CDR1 is SGHNT and CDR2 is YYREEE (reference sequence). The ends lost 4 bases at V and 1 base at J; junction bases unmatched: 7. The CDR3 consists of 16 residues. CDR3 in amino acids: CASSPSGGRGTDTQYF. The CDR3 region has the DNA TGTGCCAGCAGCCCCAGCGGGGGGCGGGGCACAGATACGCAGTATTTT.

CDR3 nucleotides: TGCGCCAGCAGCTTGGGGGCTAAAGGGAGCGAGCAGTACTTC. Translation: CASSLGAKGSEQYF. V usage is TRBV5-1 and J usage is TRBJ2-7, with D perhaps matching TRBD2 (5 bases). V dropped 0 bases and J dropped 6 bases, with 13 bases sitting between them. Germline lookup yields CDR1 SGHRS and CDR2 YFSETQ. This CDR3 is built from 14 residues.

The chain is built from TRBV18 and TRBJ1-1, with D tentatively TRBD1 (5 bases). From germline, CDR1 is KGHSH and CDR2 LQKENI. The CDR3 extends over 13 amino acids. Deletions cut 1 base from V and 7 bases from J, with 10 bases between. The CDR3 reads CASSPLRGGEAFF. The CDR3 DNA follows: TGTGCCAGCTCACCACTAAGGGGAGGTGAAGCTTTCTTT.

The genes are TRBV3-1 (or the pseudogene TRBV3-2) and TRBJ2-5; the match to TRBD2 covers 9 bases. This CDR3 region has 18 residues. V shed 4 bases, J shed 5 bases, and the junction held 17 bases outside the gene matches. From germline, CDR1 is LGHDT and CDR2 YNNKEL (reference sequence). Written as DNA, the CDR3 is TGTGCCAGCAGCCCCATACCCCTCGGACTAGCGAGCAGGGAGACCCAGTACTTC. It is translated as CASSPIPLGLASRETQYF.

This clone has only one observation. The chain links TRBV6-5 to TRBJ2-7; D unclear. CDR1 and CDR2 (germline): MNHEY, SVGAGI. Trimming stripped 9 bases from V and 2 bases from J, with 17 bases between. The CDR3 spans 14 residues. The CDR3 protein is CASNPYSLPYEQYF. The CDR3 nucleotides read TGTGCCAGTAATCCATACAGCCTTCCCTACGAGCAGTACTTC.

J is TRBJ1-3 and V is TRBV28, with D possibly being TRBD1 (6 bases). Trimming left V 5 bases short and J 5 bases short, with 10 bases between. CDR1 is MDHEN, CDR2 SYDVKM, per germline. The CDR3 loop spans 13 amino acids. This CDR3 is CASSNRDRNTIYF. The CDR3 coding sequence is TGTGCCAGCAGTAACAGGGATCGAAACACCATATATTTT. The variable domain in full, completed from reference TRBV28 and TRBJ1-3, reads DVKVTQSSRYLVKRTGEKVFLECVQDMDHENMFWYRQDPGLGLRLIYFSYDVKMKEKGDIPEGYSVSREKKERFSLILESASTNQTSMYLCASSNRDRNTIYFGEGSWLTVV.

CDR3 protein: CASSLAPLAGNTGELFF. CDR3 nucleotides: TGTGCCAGCAGCTTAGCGCCACTAGCGGGTAACACCGGGGAGCTGTTTTTT. V usage is TRBV7-2 and J usage is TRBJ2-2, with 9 bases lining up with TRBD2. Trimming cost V 0 bases and J 2 bases; bases outside gene matches: 4. This CDR3 comprises 17 residues. Germline V lookup: CDR1 SGHTA, CDR2 FQGNSA.